This T cell receptor beta chain was sequenced in a study of CD8+ T cells in alopecia areata. Overall study findings and caveats: Scalp repertoires also include resident alphabeta T cells from normal skin. Scalp clonality and expanded CD8+ clones among the top 100 fell significantly with tofacitinib.

Extracted RNA was reverse transcribed into cDNA, the sequencing template. Assay used: immunoSEQ multiplex PCR; TCRdb lists only in-frame clones, some missing. Here the sample spans some 200,000 clones, approximately 60% being singletons. Treatment denoted: oral pan-JAK inhibitor, 5-10 mg twice daily. The V gene's germline CDR1 is GTSNPN and CDR2 SVGIG (reference sequence). The CDR3 contains 13 residues. The germline V and J ends were trimmed by 1 base and 7 bases, with 11 bases remaining between them. Note on this clone: Its antigen is unknown.

The sequence derives from a human donor with alopecia areata. The material sequenced was CD4+ T cells sorted from blood, taken at week 4, from a patient treated with tofacitinib. The rearrangement links TRBV30 to TRBJ1-5, with D hard to call. The CDR3 reads CAWSASLTQPQHF. The CDR3 nucleotides read TGTGCCTGGAGTGCCAGTCTGACCCAGCCCCAGCATTTT.